This TCR beta chain was observed in a study of blood T cell repertoires in COVID-19. Study-level information: Some COVID-19 samples were acute and others convalescent; all came from the United States, Italy and Spain.

Sequenced by immunoSEQ multiplex PCR; TCRdb stores in-frame clones only, minus some. Of 35,000 to 50,000 clones in the sample, roughly 69% are singletons; the top ten hold 6.2%. This clone was recorded a few times. The ends lost 3 bases at V and 6 bases at J; junction bases unmatched: 8. Germline V gene lookup returns CDR1 GTSNPN and CDR2 SVGIG (reference sequence). The CDR3 covers 17 residues. The receptor comes from a man of 80 years or more with acute or convalescent COVID-19. The chain carries TRBV30 and TRBJ2-2, with 15 bases fitting TRBD2. Sequencing used peripheral blood. As DNA, the CDR3 is TGTGCCTGGAGAACCTCCGGACTAGCGGGAGGGCCCGGGGAGCTGTTTTTT. It encodes CAWRTSGLAGGPGELFF.